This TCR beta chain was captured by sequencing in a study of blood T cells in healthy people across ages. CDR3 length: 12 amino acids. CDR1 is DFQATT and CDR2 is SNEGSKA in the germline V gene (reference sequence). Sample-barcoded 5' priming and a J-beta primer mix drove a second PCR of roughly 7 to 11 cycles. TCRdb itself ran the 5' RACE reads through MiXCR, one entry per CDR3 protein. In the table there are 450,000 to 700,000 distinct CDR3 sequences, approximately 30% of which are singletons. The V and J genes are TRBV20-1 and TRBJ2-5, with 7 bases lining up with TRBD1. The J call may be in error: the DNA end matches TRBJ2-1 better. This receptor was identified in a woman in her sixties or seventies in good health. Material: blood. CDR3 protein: CSARDTQGEQFF. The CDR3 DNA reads TGCAGTGCTAGAGACACACAGGGGGAGCAGTTCTTC.